This T cell receptor beta chain was observed in a study of T-cell reconstitution after alpha-beta-depleted transplantation in children. Regarding the study as a whole: Reported findings indicate that, about two months after transplant, alpha-beta T cells came from several hundred expanded clones, which were derived from non-depleted graft cells.

The sample holds many counts of this clonotype. Its target is not known. Germline V CDR1 and CDR2: ENHRY, SYGVKD. Trimming removed 10 bases at V and 0 bases at J, with 13 bases between. There are 14 residues in the CDR3. A TCRbeta library incorporating unique molecular identifiers was prepared. MiXCR was run by TCRdb on the PCR reads, yielding one entry per CDR3 protein. The sample holds under 70,000 distinct CDR3 sequences, approximately 10% seen once. The sample here was PBMCs, taken before TCRalphabeta/CD19-depleted stem cell transplant. This clonotype was obtained from a boy younger than 18 with acute myeloid leukemia, due to receive a stem cell transplant. The rearrangement uses TRBV10-3 and TRBJ2-1; the D gene is possibly TRBD2 (6 bases). The CDR3 nucleotides read TGTGCCACCATAGCGGCTTCCTCCTACAATGAGCAGTTCTTC. This encodes CATIAASSYNEQFF.